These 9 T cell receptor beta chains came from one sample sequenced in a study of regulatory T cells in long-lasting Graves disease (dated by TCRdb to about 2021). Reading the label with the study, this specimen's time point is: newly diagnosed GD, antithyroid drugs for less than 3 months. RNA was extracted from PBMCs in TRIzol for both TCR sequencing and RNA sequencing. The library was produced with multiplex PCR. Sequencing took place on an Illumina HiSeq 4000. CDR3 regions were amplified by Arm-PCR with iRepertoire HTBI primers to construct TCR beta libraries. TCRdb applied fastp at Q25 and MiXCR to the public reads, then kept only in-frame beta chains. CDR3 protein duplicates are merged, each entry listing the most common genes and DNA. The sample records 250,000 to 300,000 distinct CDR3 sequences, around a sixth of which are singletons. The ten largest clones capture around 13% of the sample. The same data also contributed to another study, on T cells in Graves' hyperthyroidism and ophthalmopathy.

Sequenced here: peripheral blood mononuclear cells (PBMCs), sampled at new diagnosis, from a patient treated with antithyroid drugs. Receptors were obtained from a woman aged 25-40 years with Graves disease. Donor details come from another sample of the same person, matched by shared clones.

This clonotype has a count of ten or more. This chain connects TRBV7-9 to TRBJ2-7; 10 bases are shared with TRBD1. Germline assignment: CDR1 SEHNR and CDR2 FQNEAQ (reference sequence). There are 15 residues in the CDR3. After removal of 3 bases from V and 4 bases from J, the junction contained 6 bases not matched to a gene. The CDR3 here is CASSFPGQGMYEQYF. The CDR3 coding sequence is TGTGCCAGCAGCTTCCCGGGACAGGGGATGTACGAGCAGTACTTC. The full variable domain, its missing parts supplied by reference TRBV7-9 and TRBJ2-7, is DTGVSQNPRHKITKRGQNVTFRCDPISEHNRLYWYRQTLGQGPEFLTYFQNEAQLEKSRLLSDRFSAERPKGSFSTLEIQRTEQGDSAMYLCASSFPGQGMYEQYFGPGTRLTVT.

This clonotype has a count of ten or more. The CDR3 reads CATSRENAEVYGYTF. CDR3 nucleotides: TGTGCCACCAGCAGAGAAAATGCAGAAGTATATGGCTACACCTTC. V usage is TRBV15 and J usage is TRBJ1-2; D gene ambiguous. The germline CDR1 and CDR2 sequences are LNHNV and YYDKDF (reference sequence). The V gene lost 0 bases and the J gene lost 5 bases, with 13 bases spanning the gap. The CDR3 has 15 residues. The entire variable domain, with the rest obtained from reference TRBV15 and TRBJ1-2, is as follows: DAMVIQNPRYQVTQFGKPVTLSCSQTLNHNVMYWYQQKSSQAPKLLFHYYDKDFNNEADTPDNFQSRRPNTSFCFLDIRSPGLGDTAMYLCATSRENAEVYGYTFGSGTRLTVV.

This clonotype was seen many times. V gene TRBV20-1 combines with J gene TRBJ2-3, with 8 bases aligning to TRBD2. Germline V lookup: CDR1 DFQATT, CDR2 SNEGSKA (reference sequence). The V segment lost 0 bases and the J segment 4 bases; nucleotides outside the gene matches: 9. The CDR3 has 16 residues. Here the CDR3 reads CSARDRGRGGPDTQYF. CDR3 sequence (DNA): TGCAGTGCTAGAGATCGAGGACGGGGGGGCCCAGATACGCAGTATTTT.

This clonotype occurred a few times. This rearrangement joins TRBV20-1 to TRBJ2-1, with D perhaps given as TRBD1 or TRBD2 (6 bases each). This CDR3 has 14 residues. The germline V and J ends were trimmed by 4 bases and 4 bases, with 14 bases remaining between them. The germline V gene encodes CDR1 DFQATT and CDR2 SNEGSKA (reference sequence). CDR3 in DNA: TGCAGTGCTACAGGGGCCGGGGGTTACAATGAGCAGTTCTTC. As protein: CSATGAGGYNEQFF.

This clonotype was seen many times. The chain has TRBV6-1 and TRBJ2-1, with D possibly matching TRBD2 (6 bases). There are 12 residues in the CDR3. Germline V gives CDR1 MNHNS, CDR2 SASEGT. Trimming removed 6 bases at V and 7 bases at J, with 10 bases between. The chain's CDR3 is CASSPGVNEQFF. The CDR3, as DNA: TGTGCCAGCAGCCCGGGGGTAAATGAGCAGTTCTTC.

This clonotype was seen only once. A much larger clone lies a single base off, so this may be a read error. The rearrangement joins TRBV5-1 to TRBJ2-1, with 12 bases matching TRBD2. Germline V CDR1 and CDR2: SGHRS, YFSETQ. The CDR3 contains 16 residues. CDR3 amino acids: CAGSPRLAGVYNEQFF. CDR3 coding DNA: TGCGCCGGCAGCCCGCGACTAGCGGGGGTCTACAATGAGCAGTTCTTC. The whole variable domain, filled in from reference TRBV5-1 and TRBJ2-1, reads KAGVTQTPRYLIKTRGQQVTLSCSPISGHRSVSWYQQTPGQGLQFLFEYFSETQRNKGNFPGRFSGRQFSNSRSEMNVSTLELGDSALYLCAGSPRLAGVYNEQFFGPGTRLTVL.

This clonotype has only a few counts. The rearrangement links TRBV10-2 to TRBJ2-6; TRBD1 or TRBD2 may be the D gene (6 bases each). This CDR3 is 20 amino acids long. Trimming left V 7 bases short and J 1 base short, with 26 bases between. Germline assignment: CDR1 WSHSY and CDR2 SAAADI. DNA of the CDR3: TGCGCCAGCAAAGGGGATTGGGGGGCGGGCAGCCGATCTGGGGCCAACGTCCTGACTTTC. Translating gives CASKGDWGAGSRSGANVLTF.

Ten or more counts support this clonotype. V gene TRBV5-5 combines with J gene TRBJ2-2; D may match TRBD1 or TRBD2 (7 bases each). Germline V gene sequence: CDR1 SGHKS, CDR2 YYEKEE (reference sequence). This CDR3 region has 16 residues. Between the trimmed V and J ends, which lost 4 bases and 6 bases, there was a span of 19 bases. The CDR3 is CASSAGDSARAGELFF. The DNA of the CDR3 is TGTGCCAGCAGCGCGGGGGACAGCGCTAGGGCCGGGGAGCTGTTTTTT.

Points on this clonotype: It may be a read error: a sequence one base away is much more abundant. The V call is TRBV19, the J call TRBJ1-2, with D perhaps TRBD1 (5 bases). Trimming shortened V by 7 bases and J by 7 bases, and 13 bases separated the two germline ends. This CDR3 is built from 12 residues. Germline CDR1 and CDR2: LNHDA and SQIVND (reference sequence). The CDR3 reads CASMRGRCGYTF. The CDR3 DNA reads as TGTGCCAGTATGCGGGGGAGATGTGGCTACACCTTC.